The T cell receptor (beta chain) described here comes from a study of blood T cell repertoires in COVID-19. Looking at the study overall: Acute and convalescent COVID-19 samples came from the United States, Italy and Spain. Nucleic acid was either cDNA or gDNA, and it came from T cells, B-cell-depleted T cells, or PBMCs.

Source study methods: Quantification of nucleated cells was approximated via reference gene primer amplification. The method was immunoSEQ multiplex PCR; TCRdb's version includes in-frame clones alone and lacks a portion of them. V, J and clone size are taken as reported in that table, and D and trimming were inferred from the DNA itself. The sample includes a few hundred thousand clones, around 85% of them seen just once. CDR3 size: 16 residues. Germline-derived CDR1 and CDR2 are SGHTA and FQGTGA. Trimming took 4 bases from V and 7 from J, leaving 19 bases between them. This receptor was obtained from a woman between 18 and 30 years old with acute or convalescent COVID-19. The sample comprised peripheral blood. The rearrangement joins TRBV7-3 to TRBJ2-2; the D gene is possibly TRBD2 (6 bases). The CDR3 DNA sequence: TGTGCCAGCAGCTGGGACTCTCCGAATCGTGGCGGGGAGCTGTTTTTT. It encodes CASSWDSPNRGGELFF.